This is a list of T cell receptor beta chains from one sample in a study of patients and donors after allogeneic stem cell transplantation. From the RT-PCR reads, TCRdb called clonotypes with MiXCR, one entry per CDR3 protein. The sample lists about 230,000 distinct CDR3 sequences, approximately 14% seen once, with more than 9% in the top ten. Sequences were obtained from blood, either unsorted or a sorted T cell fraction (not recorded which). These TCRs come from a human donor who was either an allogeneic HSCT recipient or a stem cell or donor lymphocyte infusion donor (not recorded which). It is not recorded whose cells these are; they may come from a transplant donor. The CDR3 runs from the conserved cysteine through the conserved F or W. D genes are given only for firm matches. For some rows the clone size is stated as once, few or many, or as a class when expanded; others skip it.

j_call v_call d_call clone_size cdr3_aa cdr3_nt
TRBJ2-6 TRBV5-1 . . CASSRLVSGANVLTF TGCGCCAGCAGCCGCCTAGTCTCTGGGGCCAACGTCCTGACTTTC
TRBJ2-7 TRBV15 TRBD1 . CATSRGGTGVHEQYF TGTGCCACCAGCAGAGGTGGGACAGGGGTACACGAGCAGTACTTC
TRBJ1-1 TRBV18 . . CASSREIGTVNTEAFF TGTGCCAGCTCACGAGAAATCGGGACGGTGAACACTGAAGCTTTCTTT
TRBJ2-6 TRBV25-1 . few CASSEGAIPGANVLTF TGTGCCAGCAGTGAGGGGGCGATCCCTGGGGCCAACGTCCTGACTTTC
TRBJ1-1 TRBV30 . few CAWSTAVNTEAFF TGTGCCTGGAGTACTGCGGTGAACACTGAAGCTTTCTTT
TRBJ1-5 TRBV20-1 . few CSASDLYSNQPQHF TGCAGTGCTTCCGACCTTTATAGCAATCAGCCCCAGCATTTT
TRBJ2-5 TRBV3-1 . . CASSPLQVQETQYF TGTGCCAGCAGCCCTCTACAGGTCCAAGAGACCCAGTACTTC
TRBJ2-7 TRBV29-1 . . CSVEDPGDEQYF TGCAGCGTTGAAGATCCAGGAGACGAGCAGTACTTC
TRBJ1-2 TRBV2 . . CASSATLQGGYGYTF TGTGCCAGCAGCGCAACTCTACAGGGAGGGTATGGCTACACCTTC
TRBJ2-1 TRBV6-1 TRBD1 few CASRTGGTGGAGEQFF TGTGCCAGCAGGACGGGTGGGACAGGGGGCGCGGGTGAGCAGTTCTTC
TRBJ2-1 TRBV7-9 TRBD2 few CASSMTGLAGYNEQFF TGTGCCAGCAGCATGACGGGACTAGCGGGTTACAATGAGCAGTTCTTC
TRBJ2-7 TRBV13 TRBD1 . CASSLNRGPPYEQYF TGTGCCAGCAGCTTAAACAGGGGCCCACCCTACGAGCAGTACTTC
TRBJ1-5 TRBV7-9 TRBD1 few CASSPESGQGGRQPQHF TGTGCCAGCAGCCCCGAGTCAGGACAGGGAGGTCGTCAGCCCCAGCATTTT
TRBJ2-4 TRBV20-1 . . CSARGDTGRGNIQYF TGCAGTGCTAGAGGGGATACAGGGAGAGGAAACATTCAGTACTTC
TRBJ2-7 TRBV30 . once CAWSVRSLASYEQYF TGTGCCTGGAGTGTTAGGAGCCTAGCTTCCTACGAGCAGTACTTC
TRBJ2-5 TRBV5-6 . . CASSFTGFEETQYF TGTGCCAGCAGCTTTACAGGGTTTGAAGAGACCCAGTACTTC